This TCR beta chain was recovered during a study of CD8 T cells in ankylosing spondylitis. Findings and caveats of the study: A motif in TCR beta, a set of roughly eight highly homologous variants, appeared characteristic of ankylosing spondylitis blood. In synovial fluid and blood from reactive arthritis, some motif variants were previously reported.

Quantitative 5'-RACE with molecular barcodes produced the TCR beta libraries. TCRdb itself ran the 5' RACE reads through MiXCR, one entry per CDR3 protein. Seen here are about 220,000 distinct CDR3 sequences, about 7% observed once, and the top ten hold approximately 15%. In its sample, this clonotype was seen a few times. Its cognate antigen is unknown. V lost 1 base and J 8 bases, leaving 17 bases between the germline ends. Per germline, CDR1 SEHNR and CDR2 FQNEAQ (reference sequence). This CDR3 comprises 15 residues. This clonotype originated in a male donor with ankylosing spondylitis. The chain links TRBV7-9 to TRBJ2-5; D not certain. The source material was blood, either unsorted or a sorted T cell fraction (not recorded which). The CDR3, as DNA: TGTGCCAGCAGCTTAGAATCGGACGAGATACCCACCCAGTACTTC. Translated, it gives CASSLESDEIPTQYF. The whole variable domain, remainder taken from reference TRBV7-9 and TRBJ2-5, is DTGVSQNPRHKITKRGQNVTFRCDPISEHNRLYWYRQTLGQGPEFLTYFQNEAQLEKSRLLSDRFSAERPKGSFSTLEIQRTEQGDSAMYLCASSLESDEIPTQYFGPGTRLLVL.